These 9 T cell receptor beta chains were all obtained from the same sample, sequenced in a study of T cell repertoires in cytomegalovirus infection. These receptors' targets are unknown. TCRdb used MiXCR to reprocess the reads, holding one entry per CDR3 protein. The repertoire holds hundreds of thousands of distinct CDR3 sequences, with roughly 33% as singletons. This sample comprised cultured PBMCs, obtained from culture after CMV antigen stimulation. The source is a human donor in good health (CMV status not recorded). Some clones in this sample may be carry-over from other donors' samples.

This clonotype showed up many times. The chain joins TRBV7-2 to TRBJ1-5; D is unclear. V gave up 4 bases and J gave up 13 bases, with 11 bases separating them. Germline loops: CDR1 SGHTA, CDR2 FQGNSA. CDR3 length: 11 residues. The CDR3 protein is CASSSYDVQHF. The CDR3 nucleotides are TGTGCCAGCAGCTCATATGACGTGCAGCATTTT.

This clonotype was counted a few times. The chain carries TRBV7-6 and TRBJ1-4; D ambiguous. In germline, CDR1 is SGHVS, CDR2 FNYEAQ. V lost 5 bases and J 3 bases, leaving 13 bases between the germline ends. This CDR3 has 15 amino acids. The CDR3 region is CASSHKLLANEKLFF. The CDR3 DNA reads as TGTGCCAGCAGCCACAAGCTGCTGGCTAATGAAAAACTGTTTTTT. The full variable domain, completed using reference TRBV7-6 and TRBJ1-4, is GAGVSQSPRYKVTKRGQDVALRCDPISGHVSLYWYRQALGQGPEFLTYFNYEAQQDKSGLPNDRFSAERPEGSISTLTIQRTEQRDSAMYRCASSHKLLANEKLFFGSGTQLSVL.

About this clonotype itself: This CDR3 is missing its conserved last phenylalanine or tryptophan, likely due to a read error. The chain uses TRBV4-1 and TRBJ2-2; TRBD1 agrees at 7 bases. The germline gives CDR1 MGHRA, CDR2 YSYEKL. The CDR3 has 15 amino acids. The CDR3 region has the DNA TGTGCCAGCAGCCGAGGACAGGCGAACACCGGGGAGCTGTTTCTT. Translating it yields CASSRGQANTGELFL.

The J gene is TRBJ2-7, the V gene TRBV20-1; no clear D. CDR3 length equals 11 residues. Germline lookup yields CDR1 DFQATT and CDR2 SNEGSKA (reference sequence). V dropped 5 bases and J dropped 4 bases, with 9 bases sitting between them. Here the CDR3 reads CSAPLGYEQYF. CDR3 coding DNA: TGCAGTGCTCCCCTAGGGTACGAGCAGTACTTC.

This clonotype was seen repeatedly, ten times or more. The chain carries TRBV7-2 and TRBJ2-3; D uncertain. The germline V gene has CDR1 SGHTA and CDR2 FQGNSA. This CDR3 spans 16 amino acids. V was trimmed by 4 bases and J by 3 bases, leaving 17 bases between them. As DNA, the CDR3 is TGTGCCAGCAGCTCAACTCCGGTTTCTAGTACAGATACGCAGTATTTT. This translates into CASSSTPVSSTDTQYF. The variable domain in full, with the rest retrieved from reference TRBV7-2 and TRBJ2-3, is GAGVSQSPSNKVTEKGKDVELRCDPISGHTALYWYRQSLGQGLEFLIYFQGNSAPDKSGLPSDRFSAERTGGSVSTLTIQRTQQEDSAVYLCASSSTPVSSTDTQYFGPGTRLTVL.

The chain employs TRBV30 and TRBJ2-3; 7 positions match TRBD2. CDR3 length: 16 residues. CDR1 and CDR2 (germline): GTSNPN, SVGIG (reference sequence). Losses at the gene ends were 1 base for V and 5 bases for J; bases not matched to a gene: 12. The CDR3 nucleotides read TGTGCCTGGAGTGCCGTCGGGGGGATAGTGGGAGATACGCAGTATTTT. It is translated as CAWSAVGGIVGDTQYF.

The V gene is TRBV7-9, the J gene TRBJ2-3, with D maybe TRBD2 (6 bases). Germline CDR1 is SEHNR and CDR2 is FQNEAQ (reference sequence). CDR3 size: 15 residues. Trimming removed 4 bases from V and 2 bases from J, with 13 bases in between. The CDR3 coding sequence is TGTGCCAGCAGCTATGGTAGCGGTTTCACAGATACGCAGTATTTT. This sequence encodes CASSYGSGFTDTQYF.

V is TRBV7-9 and J is TRBJ2-1; 16 bases fit TRBD2. The V gene end was trimmed by 3 bases and the J gene end by 2 bases; junction bases not matched to a gene: 7. From germline, CDR1 is SEHNR and CDR2 FQNEAQ (reference sequence). This CDR3 comprises 19 residues. CDR3 protein: CASSFPGLAGGAPYNEQFF. CDR3 nucleotides: TGTGCCAGCAGCTTTCCGGGACTAGCGGGAGGGGCCCCCTACAATGAGCAGTTCTTC.

This clonotype was seen just once. A read error is likely, as this CDR3 ends without the conserved phenylalanine or tryptophan. This chain uses TRBV6-2 or TRBV6-3 with TRBJ2-7, with 8 bases lining up with TRBD2. CDR3 length equals 17 residues. In germline, CDR1 is MNHEY, CDR2 SVGEGT. V gave up 1 base and J gave up 3 bases; unmatched junction bases: 11. In DNA form, the CDR3 reads TGTGCCAGCAGTTACTTGAAAGCGGGAGTACGTAGCTACGAGCAGTACATC. Its translation: CASSYLKAGVRSYEQYI.